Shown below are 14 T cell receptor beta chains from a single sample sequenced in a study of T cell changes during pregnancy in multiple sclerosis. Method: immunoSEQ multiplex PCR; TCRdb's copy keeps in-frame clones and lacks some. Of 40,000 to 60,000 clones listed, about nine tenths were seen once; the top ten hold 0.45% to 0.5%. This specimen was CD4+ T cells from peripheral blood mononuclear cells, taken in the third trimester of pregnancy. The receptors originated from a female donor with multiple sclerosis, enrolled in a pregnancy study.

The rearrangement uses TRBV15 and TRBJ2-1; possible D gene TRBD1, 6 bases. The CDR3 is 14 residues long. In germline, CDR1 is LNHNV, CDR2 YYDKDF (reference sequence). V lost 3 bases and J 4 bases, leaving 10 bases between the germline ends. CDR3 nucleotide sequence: TGTGCCACCAGCAGCGGACAGCAGTACAATGAGCAGTTCTTC. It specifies CATSSGQQYNEQFF.

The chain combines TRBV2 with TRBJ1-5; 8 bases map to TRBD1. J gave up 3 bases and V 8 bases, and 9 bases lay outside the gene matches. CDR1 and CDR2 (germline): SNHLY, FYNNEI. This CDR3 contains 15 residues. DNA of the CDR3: TGTGCCAGCGGACAGGGTGTAGCCCCCAATCAGCCCCAGCATTTT. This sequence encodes CASGQGVAPNQPQHF.

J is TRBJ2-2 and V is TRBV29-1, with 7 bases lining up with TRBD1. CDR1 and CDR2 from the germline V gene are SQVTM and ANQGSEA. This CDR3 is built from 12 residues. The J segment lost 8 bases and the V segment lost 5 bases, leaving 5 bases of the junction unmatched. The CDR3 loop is CSVPRDSGELFF. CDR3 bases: TGCAGCGTTCCCCGGGACAGTGGGGAGCTGTTTTTT.

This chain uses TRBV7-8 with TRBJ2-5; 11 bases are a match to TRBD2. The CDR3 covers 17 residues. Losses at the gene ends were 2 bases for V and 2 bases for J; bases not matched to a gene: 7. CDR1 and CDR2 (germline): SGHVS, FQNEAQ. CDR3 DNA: TGTGCCAGCAGCTTATCCCTAGCGGGGGGAATTCAAGAGACCCAGTACTTC. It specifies CASSLSLAGGIQETQYF. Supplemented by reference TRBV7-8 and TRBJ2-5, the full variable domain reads GAGVSQSPRYKVAKRGQDVALRCDPISGHVSLFWYQQALGQGPEFLTYFQNEAQLDKSGLPSDRFFAERPEGSVSTLKIQRTQQEDSAVYLCASSLSLAGGIQETQYFGPGTRLLVL.

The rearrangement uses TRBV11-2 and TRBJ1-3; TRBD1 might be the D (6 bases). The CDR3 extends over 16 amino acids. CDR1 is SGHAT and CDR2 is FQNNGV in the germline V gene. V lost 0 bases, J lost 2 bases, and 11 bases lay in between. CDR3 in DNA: TGTGCCAGCAGCTTAGATTACAGGGCGGCTGGAAACACCATATATTTT. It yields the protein CASSLDYRAAGNTIYF.

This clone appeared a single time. CDR3 protein: CASSSKASGGASYEQYF. CDR3 nucleotide sequence: TGCGCCAGCAGCTCAAAGGCTAGCGGGGGGGCGTCCTACGAGCAGTACTTC. This rearrangement joins TRBV4-1 to TRBJ2-7; 12 nucleotides align to TRBD2. The CDR3 contains 17 residues. The V gene's germline CDR1 is MGHRA and CDR2 YSYEKL. V shed 5 bases, J shed 1 base, and the junction held 9 bases outside the gene matches.

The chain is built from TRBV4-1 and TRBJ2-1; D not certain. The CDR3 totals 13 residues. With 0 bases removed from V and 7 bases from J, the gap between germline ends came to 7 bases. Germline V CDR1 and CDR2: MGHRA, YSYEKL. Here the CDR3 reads CASSQDLENEQFF. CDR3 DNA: TGCGCCAGCAGCCAAGATTTAGAAAATGAGCAGTTCTTC.

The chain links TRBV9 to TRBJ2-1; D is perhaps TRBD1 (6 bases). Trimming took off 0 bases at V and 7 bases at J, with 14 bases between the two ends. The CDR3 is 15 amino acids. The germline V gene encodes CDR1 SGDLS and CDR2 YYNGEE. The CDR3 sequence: CASSVGQVQGNEQFF. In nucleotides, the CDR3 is TGTGCCAGCAGCGTAGGACAGGTGCAGGGAAATGAGCAGTTCTTC.

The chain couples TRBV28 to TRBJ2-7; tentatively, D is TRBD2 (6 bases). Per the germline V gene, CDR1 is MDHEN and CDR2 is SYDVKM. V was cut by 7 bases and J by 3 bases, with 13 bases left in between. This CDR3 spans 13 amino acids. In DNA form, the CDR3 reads TGTGCCAGCAAGGCCGGAGGGTTCTACGAGCAGTACTTC. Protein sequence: CASKAGGFYEQYF.

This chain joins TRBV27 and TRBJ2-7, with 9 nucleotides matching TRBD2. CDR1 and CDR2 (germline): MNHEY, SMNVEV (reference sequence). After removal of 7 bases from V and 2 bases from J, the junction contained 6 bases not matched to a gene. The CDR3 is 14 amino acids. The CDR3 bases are TGTGCCAGCAATGGCGGGGGGGAGCCCTACGAGCAGTACTTC. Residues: CASNGGGEPYEQYF.

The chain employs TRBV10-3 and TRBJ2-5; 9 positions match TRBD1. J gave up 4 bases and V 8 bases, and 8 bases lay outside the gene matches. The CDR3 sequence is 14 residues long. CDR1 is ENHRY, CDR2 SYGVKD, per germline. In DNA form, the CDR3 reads TGTGCCATCGGAGGGGGGACAGGGCCAGAGACCCAGTACTTC. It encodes CAIGGGTGPETQYF.

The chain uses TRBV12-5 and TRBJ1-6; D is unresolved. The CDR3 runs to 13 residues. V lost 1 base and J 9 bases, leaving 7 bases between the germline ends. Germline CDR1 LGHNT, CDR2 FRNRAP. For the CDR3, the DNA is TGTGCTAGTGGTTTGGACCGGGGTTCACCCCTCCACTTT. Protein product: CASGLDRGSPLHF.

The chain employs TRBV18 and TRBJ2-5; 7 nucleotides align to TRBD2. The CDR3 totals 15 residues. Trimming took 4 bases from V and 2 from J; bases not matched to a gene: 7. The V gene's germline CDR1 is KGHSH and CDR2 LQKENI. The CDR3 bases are TGTGCCAGCTCACGGGCTAGCGGCGCGCAAGAGACCCAGTACTTC. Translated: CASSRASGAQETQYF.

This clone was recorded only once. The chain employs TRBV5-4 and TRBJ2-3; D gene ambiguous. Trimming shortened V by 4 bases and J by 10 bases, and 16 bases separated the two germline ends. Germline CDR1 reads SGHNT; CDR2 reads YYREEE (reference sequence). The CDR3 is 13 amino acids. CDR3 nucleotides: TGTGCCAGCAGCCGCCCCGACTCCGAAGCGCAGTATTTT. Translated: CASSRPDSEAQYF.